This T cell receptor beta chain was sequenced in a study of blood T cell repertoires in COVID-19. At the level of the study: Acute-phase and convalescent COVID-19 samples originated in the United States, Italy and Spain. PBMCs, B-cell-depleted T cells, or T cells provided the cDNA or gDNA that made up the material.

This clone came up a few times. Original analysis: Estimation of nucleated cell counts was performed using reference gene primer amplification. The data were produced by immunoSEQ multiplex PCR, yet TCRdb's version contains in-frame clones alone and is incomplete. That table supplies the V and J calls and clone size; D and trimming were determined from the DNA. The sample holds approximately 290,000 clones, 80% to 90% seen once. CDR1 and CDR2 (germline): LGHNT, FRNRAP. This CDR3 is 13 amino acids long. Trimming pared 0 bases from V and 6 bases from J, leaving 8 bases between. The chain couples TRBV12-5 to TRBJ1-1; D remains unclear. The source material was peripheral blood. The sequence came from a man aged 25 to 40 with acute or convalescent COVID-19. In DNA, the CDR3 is TGTGCTAGTGGTTTGGTACGGGTCCCTGAAGCTTTCTTT. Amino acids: CASGLVRVPEAFF.